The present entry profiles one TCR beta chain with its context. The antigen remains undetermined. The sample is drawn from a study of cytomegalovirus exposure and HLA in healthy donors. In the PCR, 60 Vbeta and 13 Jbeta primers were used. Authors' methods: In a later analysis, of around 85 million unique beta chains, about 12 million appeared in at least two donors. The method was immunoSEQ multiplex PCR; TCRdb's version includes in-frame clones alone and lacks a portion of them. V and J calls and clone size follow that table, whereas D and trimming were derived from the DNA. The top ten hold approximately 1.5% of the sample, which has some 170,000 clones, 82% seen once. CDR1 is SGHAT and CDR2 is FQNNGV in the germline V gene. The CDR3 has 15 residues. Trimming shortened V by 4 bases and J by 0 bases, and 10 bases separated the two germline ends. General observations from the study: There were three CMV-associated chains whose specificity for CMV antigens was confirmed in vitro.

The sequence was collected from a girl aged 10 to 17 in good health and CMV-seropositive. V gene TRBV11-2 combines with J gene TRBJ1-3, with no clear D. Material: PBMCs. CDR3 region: CASSSLRDSGNTIYF. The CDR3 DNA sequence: TGTGCCAGCAGCTCGCTCCGGGACTCTGGAAACACCATATATTTT.